The 18 T cell receptor beta chains below come from one sample, sequenced in a study of blood T cell repertoires in COVID-19. Measured with immunoSEQ multiplex PCR; TCRdb has only the in-frame clones, and not every one. Of 350,000 to 450,000 clones listed, around 87% are singletons. Sequenced: PBMCs or T cells enriched from blood (not recorded which). Receptors were obtained from a man aged 35 to 55 in a cohort exposed to, infected with or recovered from COVID-19 (not recorded which).

This chain joins TRBV30 and TRBJ2-7; weak D call: TRBD1 (6 bases). This CDR3 is 14 amino acids long. Germline lookup yields CDR1 GTSNPN and CDR2 SVGIG (reference sequence). The V gene lost 2 bases and the J gene lost 1 base, with 12 bases spanning the gap. CDR3 DNA sequence: TGTGCCTGGAGTACAGGGATAGGATCCTACGAGCAGTACTTC. It codes for CAWSTGIGSYEQYF.

This chain uses TRBV18 with TRBJ1-2; TRBD1 matches 7 bases. The germline CDR1 and CDR2 sequences are KGHSH and LQKENI. Losses at the gene ends were 5 bases for V and 3 bases for J; bases not matched to a gene: 3. The CDR3 is 13 residues long. Here the CDR3 reads CASSSDRDYGYTF. The DNA of the CDR3 is TGTGCCAGCTCATCAGACAGGGACTATGGCTACACCTTC.

The V gene is TRBV28, the J gene TRBJ2-7; 8 bases are a match to TRBD2. Germline V gene lookup returns CDR1 MDHEN and CDR2 SYDVKM. Unmatched junction bases numbered 4, after V lost 1 base and J lost 2 bases. The CDR3 runs 15 residues. CDR3 loop: CASSLSSGSPYEQYF. The CDR3 nucleotides read TGTGCCAGCAGTTTATCCAGCGGGAGCCCCTACGAGCAGTACTTC.

The genes are TRBV3-1 (or the pseudogene TRBV3-2) and TRBJ2-3, with a tentative D call TRBD1 (5 bases). The CDR3 has 16 residues. Deletions cut 1 base from V and 0 bases from J, with 11 bases between. Per germline, CDR1 LGHDT and CDR2 YNNKEL (reference sequence). The CDR3 DNA sequence: TGTGCCAGCAGCCAAGGAGGCAGGGCTAGCACAGATACGCAGTATTTT. This encodes CASSQGGRASTDTQYF.

CDR3 nucleotides: TGTGCCACCAGTGATCCCGGGACTGGGGCTCCTGACGAGCAGTACTTC. Translating it yields CATSDPGTGAPDEQYF. The chain uses TRBV24-1 and TRBJ2-7; D is perhaps TRBD2 (6 bases). The germline V and J ends were trimmed by 3 bases and 5 bases, with 19 bases remaining between them. Per germline, CDR1 KGHDR and CDR2 SFDVKD. CDR3 length: 16 residues.

This chain connects TRBV5-1 to TRBJ1-2; 7 bases are a match to TRBD1. The CDR3 runs 13 residues. V was clipped by 4 bases and J by 5 bases; unmatched bases: 5. Germline V CDR1 and CDR2: SGHRS, YFSETQ. The CDR3 region has the DNA TGCGCCAGCAGCGAGACAGGGCAATATGGCTACACCTTC. Translating it yields CASSETGQYGYTF. The entire variable domain, with the rest obtained from reference TRBV5-1 and TRBJ1-2, is as follows: KAGVTQTPRYLIKTRGQQVTLSCSPISGHRSVSWYQQTPGQGLQFLFEYFSETQRNKGNFPGRFSGRQFSNSRSEMNVSTLELGDSALYLCASSETGQYGYTFGSGTRLTVV.

This clone was recorded only once. The CDR3 DNA reads TGTGCCAGCAGCTTCGAGCGGGAACACTCCTACGAGCAGTACTTC. It encodes CASSFEREHSYEQYF. The rearrangement links TRBV5-5 to TRBJ2-7; 7 bases map to TRBD2. CDR3 size: 15 residues. Germline CDR1 reads SGHKS; CDR2 reads YYEKEE (reference sequence). V lost 2 bases and J lost 0; bases outside the gene matches: 5. Drawing the rest from reference TRBV5-5 and TRBJ2-7, the complete variable domain is DAGVTQSPTHLIKTRGQQVTLRCSPISGHKSVSWYQQVLGQGPQFIFQYYEKEERGRGNFPDRFSARQFPNYSSELNVNALLLGDSALYLCASSFEREHSYEQYFGPGTRLTVT.

This clone appeared a single time. This chain joins TRBV6-5 and TRBJ1-6, with 7 bases identical to TRBD1. The V segment lost 6 bases and the J segment 7 bases; nucleotides outside the gene matches: 6. From germline, CDR1 is MNHEY and CDR2 SVGAGI. The CDR3 is 14 amino acids. The CDR3 DNA reads as TGTGCCAGCAGGGAGACAGGGCCCAATTCACCCCTCCACTTT. This translates into CASRETGPNSPLHF.

This chain links TRBV28 with TRBJ1-5; 7 bases are a match to TRBD1. The CDR3 contains 20 residues. The V gene's germline CDR1 is MDHEN and CDR2 SYDVKM. Germline trimming cut 5 bases from V and 2 bases from J; bases unmatched to any gene: 21. The DNA of the CDR3 is TGTGCCAGCAGTCTACTGCCTCTCCCCTATACAGGGGCAGGCAATCAGCCCCAGCATTTT. As protein: CASSLLPLPYTGAGNQPQHF.

The V gene is TRBV28, the J gene TRBJ2-1, with 8 bases aligning to TRBD1. Germline trimming cut 6 bases from V and 5 bases from J; bases unmatched to any gene: 6. The germline CDR1 and CDR2 sequences are MDHEN and SYDVKM. The CDR3 runs to 14 residues. This CDR3 is CASSPGQGNNEQFF. For the CDR3, the DNA is TGTGCCAGCAGCCCAGGACAGGGAAACAATGAGCAGTTCTTC.

The rearrangement uses TRBV3-1 (or the pseudogene TRBV3-2) and TRBJ2-7; 11 bases map to TRBD2. The ends lost 3 bases at V and 7 bases at J; junction bases unmatched: 11. This CDR3 is 16 amino acids long. The V gene's germline CDR1 is LGHDT and CDR2 YNNKEL (reference sequence). The CDR3 loop reads CASSHPGTSGSWEQYF. Here the CDR3 DNA reads TGTGCCAGCAGCCACCCCGGGACTAGCGGTAGTTGGGAGCAGTACTTC.

This sequence joins TRBV10-1 and TRBJ2-3, with TRBD1 identical over 9 bases. The V segment lost 8 bases and the J segment 7 bases; nucleotides outside the gene matches: 10. CDR3 length: 14 amino acids. Per germline, CDR1 WNHNN and CDR2 SYGVQD (reference sequence). In DNA, the CDR3 is TGCGCCAGCCCCGGGGGACAGGGCAAATATACGCAGTATTTT. Residues: CASPGGQGKYTQYF.

The J gene is TRBJ2-1, the V gene TRBV18; 9 bases fit TRBD2. This CDR3 spans 15 amino acids. V shed 6 bases and J 7 bases; nucleotides not matched to a gene: 10. The germline V gene encodes CDR1 KGHSH and CDR2 LQKENI. The CDR3 is CASSRTSESINEQFF. For the CDR3, the DNA is TGTGCCAGCTCCCGGACTAGCGAATCTATTAATGAGCAGTTCTTC.

The chain couples TRBV14 to TRBJ2-3; D is perhaps TRBD1 (6 bases). The CDR3 has 15 residues. From germline, CDR1 is SGHDN and CDR2 FVKESK. V was clipped by 1 base and J by 5 bases, with 13 bases between them. This chain's CDR3 is CASSQGRRGKDTQYF. The CDR3 bases are TGTGCCAGCAGCCAAGGCCGCAGGGGTAAAGATACGCAGTATTTT.

The V call is TRBV12-2, the J call TRBJ2-3; the table's D call of TRBD2 was not tested on the DNA. TRBV12-2 is labeled a pseudogene. The CDR3 has 17 amino acids. The CDR3 spells CASRLASASGSTDTQYF. The CDR3 nucleotides are TGTGCAAGTCGCTTAGCGTCGGCTAGCGGTTCCACAGATACGCAGTATTTT.

The genes are TRBV6-1 and TRBJ1-2; a possible D gene is TRBD1 (5 bases). The CDR3 length is 14 residues. The germline gives CDR1 MNHNS, CDR2 SASEGT. Trimming took off 1 base at V and 5 bases at J, with 11 bases between the two ends. In nucleotides, the CDR3 is TGTGCCAGCAGTGAAGATGGGGGGGTTTATGGCTACACCTTC. Residues: CASSEDGGVYGYTF.

The gene calls are TRBV18 and TRBJ2-7, with TRBD2 matching over 10 bases. The CDR3 totals 15 residues. The ends lost 1 base at V and 1 base at J; junction bases unmatched: 1. From germline, CDR1 is KGHSH and CDR2 LQKENI. The CDR3, as DNA: TGTGCCAGCTCACCACAAGCGGGAGGGTCCTACGAGCAGTACTTC. Translated: CASSPQAGGSYEQYF. The full variable domain, completed using reference TRBV18 and TRBJ2-7, is NAGVMQNPRHLVRRRGQEARLRCSPMKGHSHVYWYRQLPEEGLKFMVYLQKENIIDESGMPKERFSAEFPKEGPSILRIQQVVRGDSAAYFCASSPQAGGSYEQYFGPGTRLTVT.

This rearrangement joins TRBV3-1 (or the pseudogene TRBV3-2) to TRBJ2-1, with 8 bases matching TRBD2. The CDR3 covers 15 residues. Per the germline V gene, CDR1 is LGHDT and CDR2 is YNNKEL (reference sequence). With V trimmed by 0 bases and J by 8 bases, 6 bases remained unmatched. The CDR3: CASSQEQASGYEQFF. CDR3 DNA sequence: TGTGCCAGCAGCCAAGAGCAAGCTAGCGGGTATGAGCAGTTCTTC.